This entry lists 12 T cell receptor beta chains sequenced from one sample in a study of Graves' ophthalmopathy and Graves' hyperthyroidism (dated by TCRdb to the late 2010s). Data came from an Illumina HiSeq 2000. For repertoire sequencing, the TCR beta CDR3 regions were amplified from RNA transcripts. The first round of RT-PCR was done with HTBI primers and the Qiagen OneStep RT-PCR kit, and was followed by a second round of multiplex PCR, then size selection and purification. Clones were called with MiXCR by TCRdb after fastp trimmed the public reads at Q25, and only in-frame beta chains were retained. Each CDR3 protein gets just one entry, which takes the most common genes and DNA from the rows behind it. Counted in this sample were a few hundred thousand distinct CDR3 sequences; over 15% of them appeared once. The ten largest clones add up to approximately 7% of the sample. The material sequenced was peripheral blood. Receptors were obtained from a woman between 18 and 30 years old with stable Graves' hyperthyroidism. Donor details come from another sample of the same person, matched by shared clones.

This clonotype was counted many times. The chain carries TRBV20-1 and TRBJ1-2; tentatively, D is TRBD1 (6 bases). The CDR3 has 16 amino acids. In germline, CDR1 is DFQATT, CDR2 SNEGSKA (reference sequence). Trimming left V 5 bases short and J 5 bases short, with 24 bases between. In nucleotides, the CDR3 is TGCAGTGCTCAAAGACCCGCTCAAGGACAGAAATATGGCTACACCTTC. Encoded protein: CSAQRPAQGQKYGYTF.

In its sample, this clonotype was seen many times. The V call is TRBV12-3 or TRBV12-4, the J call TRBJ1-5; D gene uncertain. This CDR3 contains 13 residues. The V gene lost 6 bases and the J gene lost 11 bases, with 17 bases spanning the gap. Written as DNA, the CDR3 is TGTGCCAGCAGAAAGTCCCCCGGCTCTGCCCAGCATTTT. It is translated as CASRKSPGSAQHF.

This clonotype was seen only a few times. This sequence joins TRBV5-8 and TRBJ1-1; possibly TRBD1 for D (5 bases). V was shortened by 5 bases and J by 5 bases, with 13 bases between the two germline ends. Germline loops: CDR1 SGHTS, CDR2 YDEGEE. CDR3 length: 13 residues. The CDR3 bases are TGTGCCAGCAGGACAAGGGGAGTGACTGAAGCTTTCTTT. As protein: CASRTRGVTEAFF. The full variable domain, completed using reference TRBV5-8 and TRBJ1-1, is EAGVTQSPTHLIKTRGQQATLRCSPISGHTSVYWYQQALGLGLQFLLWYDEGEERNRGNFPPRFSGRQFPNYSSELNVNALELEDSALYLCASRTRGVTEAFFGQGTRLTVV.

This clonotype was seen ten or more times. An end of the junction does not agree with germline; a read error may underlie this. The J gene is TRBJ1-2, the V gene TRBV12-3 or TRBV12-4, with no clear D. The CDR3 contains 8 residues. This chain's CDR3 is CASSPGNF. The CDR3 DNA follows: TGTGCCAGCAGCCCCGGGAACTTC.

This clonotype was counted many times. V gene TRBV5-1 combines with J gene TRBJ1-2, with D possibly matching TRBD1 (5 bases). The CDR3 runs to 17 residues. CDR1 is SGHRS, CDR2 YFSETQ, per germline. Trimming stripped 0 bases from V and 3 bases from J, with 18 bases between. CDR3 sequence reads: CASSLEQAGLGDYGYTF. The CDR3 DNA reads as TGCGCCAGCAGCTTGGAGCAGGCGGGACTGGGTGACTATGGCTACACCTTC. The complete variable domain, with remaining parts taken from reference TRBV5-1 and TRBJ1-2, reads KAGVTQTPRYLIKTRGQQVTLSCSPISGHRSVSWYQQTPGQGLQFLFEYFSETQRNKGNFPGRFSGRQFSNSRSEMNVSTLELGDSALYLCASSLEQAGLGDYGYTFGSGTRLTVV.

This clonotype was counted ten times or more. V and J are TRBV27 and TRBJ2-7; weak D call: TRBD1 (6 bases). The V end lost 2 bases, the J end lost 2 bases, and 10 bases lay between the germline ends. Germline-derived CDR1 and CDR2 are MNHEY and SMNVEV (reference sequence). The CDR3 extends over 14 amino acids. CDR3 region: CASSLGQFAYEQYF. The CDR3 region has the DNA TGTGCCAGCAGTTTAGGACAGTTCGCCTACGAGCAGTACTTC.

This clonotype was observed at least ten times. The chain combines TRBV19 with TRBJ1-5; D may be TRBD1 (5 bases). V dropped 6 bases and J dropped 3 bases, with 15 bases sitting between them. The CDR3 is made up of 15 amino acids. The germline V gene encodes CDR1 LNHDA and CDR2 SQIVND (reference sequence). CDR3 amino acids: CASREGKTANQPQHF. The CDR3, as DNA: TGTGCCAGTAGAGAGGGGAAGACAGCCAATCAGCCCCAGCATTTT.

This sequence joins TRBV18 and TRBJ2-7, with 8 bases fitting TRBD1. This CDR3 has 16 residues. V was pared by 4 bases and J by 3 bases, with 11 bases of the junction left unmatched. CDR1 and CDR2 from the germline V gene are KGHSH and LQKENI. The CDR3 protein is CASSLKGPGGHYEQYF. CDR3 nucleotides: TGTGCCAGCTCACTTAAAGGTCCAGGGGGCCACTACGAGCAGTACTTC.

In its sample, this clonotype was seen many times. This chain links TRBV24-1 with TRBJ1-2; maybe TRBD1 (5 bases). The CDR3 is made up of 15 amino acids. The V end was cut by 5 bases, the J end by 0 bases, with 12 bases between. CDR1 is KGHDR and CDR2 is SFDVKD in the germline V gene. The CDR3 DNA reads as TGTGCCACCAGTGGGCCGGGGCGCACTAACTATGGCTACACCTTC. Its protein product is CATSGPGRTNYGYTF.

This clonotype appeared once. The V call is TRBV6-5, the J call TRBJ2-5, with D uncertain. CDR1 is MNHEY, CDR2 SVGAGI, per germline. The CDR3 totals 14 residues. Between the trimmed V and J ends, which lost 6 bases and 4 bases, there was a span of 15 bases. CDR3 nucleotides: TGTGCCAGCAGCTATCTACCCCCGGGAGAGACCCAGTACTTC. This codes for CASSYLPPGETQYF.

This clonotype was seen at least ten times. This chain uses TRBV6-2 or TRBV6-3 with TRBJ1-5, with D perhaps matching TRBD1 (5 bases). V lost 6 bases and J lost 0, with 12 bases in between. Germline V lookup: CDR1 MNHEY, CDR2 SVGEGT. The CDR3 consists of 15 residues. The CDR3 sequence is CASRLQGLSNQPQHF. CDR3 sequence (DNA): TGTGCCAGCAGACTTCAGGGACTTAGCAATCAGCCCCAGCATTTT.

This clonotype was detected ten times or more. The chain joins TRBV4-1 to TRBJ1-5, with TRBD1 as a possible D gene (5 bases). CDR1 and CDR2 from the germline V gene are MGHRA and YSYEKL. The V end was cut by 7 bases, the J end by 5 bases, with 24 bases between. The CDR3 sequence is 17 residues long. CDR3 sequence (DNA): TGCGCCAGCACCAAGGGAGCTGGGGGACCAACCTATCAGCCCCAGCATTTT. This gives the protein CASTKGAGGPTYQPQHF.